The clone carrying this T cell receptor beta chain was found many times. The antigen is undetermined. This sample was included in a study of T-cell reconstitution after alpha-beta-depleted transplantation in children. Notes on the study in general: When one year had passed after transplant, most T-cell counts and diversity came from newly produced T cells.

Unique molecular identifiers were used to barcode this TCRbeta library. TCRdb itself ran the PCR reads through MiXCR, one entry per CDR3 protein. In the table there are approximately 500,000 distinct CDR3 sequences, over 9.5% of which are singletons. Germline CDR1 reads SGHRS; CDR2 reads YFSETQ. V shed 3 bases, J shed 0 bases, and the junction held 1 base outside the gene matches. The CDR3 has 14 amino acids. This chain joins TRBV5-1 and TRBJ1-1; 8 bases match TRBD1. This material consisted of PBMCs, taken before TCRalphabeta/CD19-depleted stem cell transplant. The source of this sequence is a child aged 2 to 10 with inherited bone marrow failure, due to receive a stem cell transplant. In nucleotides, the CDR3 is TGCGCCAGCAGCTGGACAGGGTTGAACACTGAAGCTTTCTTT. Protein product: CASSWTGLNTEAFF.